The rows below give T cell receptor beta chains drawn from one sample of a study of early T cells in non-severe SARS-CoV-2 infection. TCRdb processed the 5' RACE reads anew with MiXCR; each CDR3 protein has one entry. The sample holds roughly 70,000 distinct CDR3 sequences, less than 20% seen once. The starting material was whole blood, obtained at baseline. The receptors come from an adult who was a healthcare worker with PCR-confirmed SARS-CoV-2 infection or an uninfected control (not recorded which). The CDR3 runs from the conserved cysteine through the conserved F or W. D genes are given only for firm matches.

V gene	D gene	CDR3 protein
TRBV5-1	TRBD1	CASSKDRGPEAFF
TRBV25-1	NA	CASSDPGQLLALFF
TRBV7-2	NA	CASRDDSFTEAFF
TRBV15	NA	CATSRDGSSSYNEQFF
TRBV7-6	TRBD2	CASSPTGTRSTDTQYF
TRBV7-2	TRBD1	CASSTGGVGNTIYF
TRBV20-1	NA	CSARDTGSSYEQYF
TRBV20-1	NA	CSARERLRKRSSYEQYF
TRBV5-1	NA	CASSLVVRLYEQYF
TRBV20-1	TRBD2	CSALAGGLDTGELFF
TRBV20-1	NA	CSARQDSNNSPLHF
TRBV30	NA	CAWSGGSENTIYF
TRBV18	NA	CASSPPGVFSYEQYF
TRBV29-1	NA	CSVNTFGEQYF
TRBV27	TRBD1	CASSSGQGDYEQYF
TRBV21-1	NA	CASSNRMGYTF
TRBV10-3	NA	CAINLGLGGNEQFF
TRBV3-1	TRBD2	CASSQPGLAYDEQYF
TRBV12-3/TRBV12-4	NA	CASSSPARSHEQYF
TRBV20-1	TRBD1	CSARKGQTENSPLHF
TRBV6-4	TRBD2	CASSPTSGGQETQYF
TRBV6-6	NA	CASSYSQGPGNTIYF
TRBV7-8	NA	CASSFRGPEAFF
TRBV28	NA	CASSILQGLYGYTF
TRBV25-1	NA	CASSAGTQEETQYF
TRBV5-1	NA	CASSLAPTENYGYTF
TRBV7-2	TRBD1	CASSSRTTGVNTGELFF
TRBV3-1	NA	CASSQDGLGTDTQYF
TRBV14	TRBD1	CASSQLMTGYNEQFF
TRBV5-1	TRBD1	CASSLRTGQNTEAFF
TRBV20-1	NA	CSASLQGLEQYF
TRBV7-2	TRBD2	CASSVGRVADPSYNEQFF
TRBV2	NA	CASSADGRREKLFF
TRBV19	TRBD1	CASAETGSRQPQHF
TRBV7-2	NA	CASSLERQTNSPLHF
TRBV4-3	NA	CASSQEVSGQNSYEQYF
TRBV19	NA	CASRPPIGLTGELFF
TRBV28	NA	CASSPALLYGYTF
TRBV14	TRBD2	CASSLLSGRARDTQYF
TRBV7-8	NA	CASSLAGTTWDIQYF
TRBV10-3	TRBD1	CAISSTGTAKETQYF
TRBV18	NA	CASSPTFGFMNTEAFF
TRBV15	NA	CATSREMGFTEAFF
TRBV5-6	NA	CASSVGSGRDSPLHF
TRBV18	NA	CASSPQGSSGNTIYF
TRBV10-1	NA	CASSDGGAAGEQYF
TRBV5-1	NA	CASSGTGTPAYEQYF
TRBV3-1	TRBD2	CASSHPAGEQYF